A selection of T cell receptor beta chains follows, all from one sample in a study of cytomegalovirus exposure and HLA in healthy donors. Data came from immunoSEQ multiplex PCR; TCRdb stores just in-frame clones and leaves some out. This table has under 200,000 clones, roughly 79% appearing once. Sequencing was carried out using PBMCs. Source of these receptors: a woman in her 30s in good health and CMV-seropositive. Both conserved end residues are part of each CDR3. A D gene is named only where the DNA matches it firmly. Size values are once, few and many counts, or a class for expanded clones, and some rows have none.

j_call | d_call | cdr3_length | v_call | clone_size | cdr3_nt | cdr3_aa
TRBJ2-7 | TRBD1 | 18 | TRBV5-1 | NA | TGCGCCAGCAGCTCTGTCCCGGGACAGGGGGCAGCTTTCTACGAGCAGTACTTC | CASSSVPGQGAAFYEQYF
TRBJ1-1 | TRBD1 | 16 | TRBV11-2 | few | TGTGCCAGCAGCTTAGCTCAGGGGGCGCGGTACACTGAAGCTTTCTTT | CASSLAQGARYTEAFF
TRBJ2-1 | NA | 12 | TRBV4-1 | NA | TGCGCCAGCAGCCAAGCAGGGTTTGAGCAGTTCTTC | CASSQAGFEQFF
TRBJ2-1 | NA | 18 | TRBV5-1 | NA | TGCGCCAGCAGCTTCCTCTATGATCTAGCGTTTTTTAGGAATGAGCAGTTCTTC | CASSFLYDLAFFRNEQFF
TRBJ1-3 | NA | 17 | TRBV7-9 | NA | TGTGCCAGCAGACAAACTTCACAGGGAGTGGAGGGAAACACCATATATTTT | CASRQTSQGVEGNTIYF
TRBJ2-7 | NA | 13 | TRBV9 | NA | TGTGCCAGCAGCGTAGGACTAGCCTACGAGCAGTACTTC | CASSVGLAYEQYF
TRBJ2-5 | NA | 15 | TRBV10-3 | few | TGTGCCATCAGTGAGTCTGGAGGGGCTGGAGAGACCCAGTACTTC | CAISESGGAGETQYF
TRBJ2-5 | TRBD2 | 17 | TRBV25-1 | NA | TGTGCCAGCAGGGGTACCTCGACTAGCGGGAGTTGGGAGACCCAGTACTTC | CASRGTSTSGSWETQYF
TRBJ1-6 | NA | 15 | TRBV5-1 | NA | TGCGCCAGCAGCATTACCCAGGGGAGTGGTTCACCCCTCCACTTT | CASSITQGSGSPLHF
TRBJ2-1 | NA | 17 | TRBV5-1 | NA | TGCGCCAGCAGCTCCCGCCAGACAGTTCCCATCTACAATGAGCAGTTCTTC | CASSSRQTVPIYNEQFF
TRBJ1-4 | TRBD1 | 15 | TRBV28 | NA | TGTGCCAGCAGTCCTTTGACAGGGGCTAATGAAAAACTGTTTTTT | CASSPLTGANEKLFF
TRBJ2-1 | TRBD2 | 14 | TRBV11-3 | NA | TGTGCCAGCAGCTTAGTAGTGGGAGCGGGGGAGCAGTTCTTC | CASSLVVGAGEQFF
TRBJ2-7 | NA | 13 | TRBV29-1 | NA | TGCAGCGTTGAAACCGGGGACTCCTACGAGCAGTACTTC | CSVETGDSYEQYF
TRBJ2-2 | NA | 14 | TRBV25-1 | NA | TGTGCCAGCAGCGGACAGCCGAACACCGGGGAGCTGTTTTTT | CASSGQPNTGELFF
TRBJ1-4 | NA | 14 | TRBV30 | NA | TGTGCCTGGAGTGTACGGGGGGGAGCGGAAAAACTGTTTTTT | CAWSVRGGAEKLFF
TRBJ1-6 | NA | 15 | TRBV25-1 | NA | TGTGCCAGCAGTGAATTCACAGGGAATAATTCACCCCTCCACTTT | CASSEFTGNNSPLHF
TRBJ1-1 | TRBD1 | 15 | TRBV9 | once | TGTGCCAGCAGCCCAGGACAGGGTCTGAGGACTGAAGCTTTCTTT | CASSPGQGLRTEAFF
TRBJ2-5 | NA | 14 | TRBV5-1 | NA | TGCGCCAGCAGCTTGGGCTCCACCAGGGAGACCCAGTACTTC | CASSLGSTRETQYF
TRBJ2-7 | TRBD1 | 15 | TRBV11-2 | NA | TGTGCCAGCAGCTTAATCACAGGGGTATCCTACGAGCAGTACTTC | CASSLITGVSYEQYF
TRBJ2-7 | NA | 13 | TRBV4-1 | NA | TGCGCCAGCAGCCAGCCGGGTTCGGGTGAGCAGTACTTC | CASSQPGSGEQYF
TRBJ2-5 | NA | 14 | TRBV7-2 | NA | TGTGCCAGCAGCTTAGGTGGGGGGGCCGAGACCCAGTACTTC | CASSLGGGAETQYF
TRBJ2-7 | TRBD1 | 16 | TRBV11-2 | NA | TGTGCCAGCAGCCCCCCCGGGACAGGGGGCTTTCGGGAGCAGTACTTC | CASSPPGTGGFREQYF
TRBJ2-5 | TRBD1 | 13 | TRBV18 | NA | TGTGCCAGCTCCGCGACAGGGAGAGAGACCCAGTACTTC | CASSATGRETQYF
TRBJ2-7 | NA | 15 | TRBV4-1 | NA | TGCGCCAGCAGCCAAGTTATGAGGCGCCCCTACGAGCAGTACTTC | CASSQVMRRPYEQYF
TRBJ2-5 | NA | 11 | TRBV2 | NA | TGTGCCAGCAGTGAAGGGGCCTTTAAGTACTTC | CASSEGAFKYF
TRBJ2-3 | TRBD2 | 15 | TRBV6-6 | NA | TGTGCCAGCAGTTACTTAGCGGGGGGCACAGATACGCAGTATTTT | CASSYLAGGTDTQYF
TRBJ1-1 | TRBD1 | 15 | TRBV5-4 | few | TGTGCCAGCAGCATCGGACAGGGTATGAACACTGAAGCTTTCTTT | CASSIGQGMNTEAFF
TRBJ1-1 | NA | 15 | TRBV30 | NA | TGTGCCTGGAGTCCCGGGACTTCGATCAACACTGAAGCTTTCTTT | CAWSPGTSINTEAFF
TRBJ1-1 | NA | 14 | TRBV6-5 | once | TGTGCCAGCAGTACACAGTGGACGGGGACTGAAGCTTTCTTT | CASSTQWTGTEAFF
TRBJ2-2 | NA | 20 | TRBV4-3 | NA | TGCGCCAGCAGCCAAGTGTTCCAGATTGCCGGCAGGGTGAACACCGGGGAGCTGTTTTTT | CASSQVFQIAGRVNTGELFF